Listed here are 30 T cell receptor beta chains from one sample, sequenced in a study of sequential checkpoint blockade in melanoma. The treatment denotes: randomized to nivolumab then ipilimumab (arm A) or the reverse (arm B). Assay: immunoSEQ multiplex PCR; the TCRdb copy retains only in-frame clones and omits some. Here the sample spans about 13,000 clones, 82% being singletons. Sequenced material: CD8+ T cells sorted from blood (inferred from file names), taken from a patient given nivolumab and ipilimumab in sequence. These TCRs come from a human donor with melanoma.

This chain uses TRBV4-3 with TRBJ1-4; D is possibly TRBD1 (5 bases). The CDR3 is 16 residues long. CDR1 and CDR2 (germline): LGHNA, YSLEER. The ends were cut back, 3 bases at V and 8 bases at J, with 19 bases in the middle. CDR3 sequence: CASSQTLGQVIEKLFF. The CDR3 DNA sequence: TGCGCCAGCAGCCAGACCCTCGGACAAGTCATCGAAAAACTGTTTTTT.

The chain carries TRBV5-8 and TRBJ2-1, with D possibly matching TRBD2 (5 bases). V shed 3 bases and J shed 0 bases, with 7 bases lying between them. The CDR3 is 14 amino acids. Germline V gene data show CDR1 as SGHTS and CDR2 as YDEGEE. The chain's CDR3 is CASSSRGSYNEQFF. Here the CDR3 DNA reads TGTGCCAGCAGCTCACGGGGCTCCTACAATGAGCAGTTCTTC.

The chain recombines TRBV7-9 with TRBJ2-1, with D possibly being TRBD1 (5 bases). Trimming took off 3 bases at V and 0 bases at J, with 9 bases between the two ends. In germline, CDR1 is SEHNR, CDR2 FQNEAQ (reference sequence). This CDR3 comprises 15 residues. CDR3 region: CASSFSDSSYNEQFF. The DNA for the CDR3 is TGTGCCAGCAGCTTCAGTGACAGCTCCTACAATGAGCAGTTCTTC. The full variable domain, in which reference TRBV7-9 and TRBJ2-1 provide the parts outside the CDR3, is DTGVSQNPRHKITKRGQNVTFRCDPISEHNRLYWYRQTLGQGPEFLTYFQNEAQLEKSRLLSDRFSAERPKGSFSTLEIQRTEQGDSAMYLCASSFSDSSYNEQFFGPGTRLTVL.

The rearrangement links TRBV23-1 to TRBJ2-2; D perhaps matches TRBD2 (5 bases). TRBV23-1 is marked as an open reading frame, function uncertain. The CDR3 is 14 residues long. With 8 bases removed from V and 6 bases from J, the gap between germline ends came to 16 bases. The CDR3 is CASSLIEEAGELFF. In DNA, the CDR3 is TGCGCCAGCTCCTTAATCGAGGAGGCCGGGGAGCTGTTTTTT.

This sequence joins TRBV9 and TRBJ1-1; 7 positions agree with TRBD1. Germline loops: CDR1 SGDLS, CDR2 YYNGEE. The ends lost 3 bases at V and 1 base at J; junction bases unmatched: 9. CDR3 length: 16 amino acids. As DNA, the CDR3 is TGTGCCAGCAGCGACCCAAAGACAGGGAAGAACACTGAAGCTTTCTTT. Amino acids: CASSDPKTGKNTEAFF.

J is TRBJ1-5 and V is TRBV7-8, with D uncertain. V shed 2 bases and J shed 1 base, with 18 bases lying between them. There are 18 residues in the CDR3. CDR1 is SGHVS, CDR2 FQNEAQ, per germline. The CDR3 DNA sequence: TGTGCCAGCAGCTTACCGGGTCCCTTGGCGACGAGCAATCAGCCCCAGCATTTT. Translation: CASSLPGPLATSNQPQHF. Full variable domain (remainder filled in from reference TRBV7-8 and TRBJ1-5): GAGVSQSPRYKVAKRGQDVALRCDPISGHVSLFWYQQALGQGPEFLTYFQNEAQLDKSGLPSDRFFAERPEGSVSTLKIQRTQQEDSAVYLCASSLPGPLATSNQPQHFGDGTRLSIL.

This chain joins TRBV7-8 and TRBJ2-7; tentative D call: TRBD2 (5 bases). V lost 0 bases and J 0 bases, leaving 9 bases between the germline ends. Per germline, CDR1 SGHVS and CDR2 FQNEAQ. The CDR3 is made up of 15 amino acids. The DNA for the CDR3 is TGTGCCAGCAGCTTAGCCCAGAGGGCCTCCTACGAGCAGTACTTC. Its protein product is CASSLAQRASYEQYF.

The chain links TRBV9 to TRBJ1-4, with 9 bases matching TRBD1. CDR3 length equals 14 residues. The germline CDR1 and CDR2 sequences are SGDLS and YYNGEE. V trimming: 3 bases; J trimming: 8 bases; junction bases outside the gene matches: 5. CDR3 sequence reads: CASSGSGTGEKLFF. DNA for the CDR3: TGTGCCAGCAGCGGATCCGGGACAGGGGAAAAACTGTTTTTT.

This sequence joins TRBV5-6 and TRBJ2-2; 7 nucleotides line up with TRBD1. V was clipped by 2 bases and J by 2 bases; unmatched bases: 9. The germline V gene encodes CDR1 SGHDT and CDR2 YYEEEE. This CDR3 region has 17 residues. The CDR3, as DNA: TGTGCCAGCAGCTTAACCAGGGGGTGGACTAACACCGGGGAGCTGTTTTTT. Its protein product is CASSLTRGWTNTGELFF.

The CDR3 loop is CASSQGTGHGYEQYF. The CDR3 DNA reads as TGCGCCAGCAGCCAGGGGACAGGCCACGGCTACGAGCAGTACTTC. The rearrangement uses TRBV4-3 and TRBJ2-7; 8 nucleotides match TRBD1. J gave up 3 bases and V 3 bases, and 7 bases lay outside the gene matches. This CDR3 contains 15 residues. In germline, CDR1 is LGHNA, CDR2 YSLEER.

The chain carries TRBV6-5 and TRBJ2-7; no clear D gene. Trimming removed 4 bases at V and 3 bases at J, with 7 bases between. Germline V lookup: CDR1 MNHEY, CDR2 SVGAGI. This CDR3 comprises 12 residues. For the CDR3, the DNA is TGTGCCAGCAGTTTTTACAGCTACGAGCAGTACTTC. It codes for CASSFYSYEQYF.

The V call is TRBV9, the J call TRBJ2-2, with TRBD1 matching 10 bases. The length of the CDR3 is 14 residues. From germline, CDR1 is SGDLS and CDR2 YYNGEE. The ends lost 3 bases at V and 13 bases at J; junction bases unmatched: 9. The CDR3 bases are TGTGCCAGCAGCGGCCGGGACAGGGGCCCCGGGCTGTTTTTT. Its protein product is CASSGRDRGPGLFF.

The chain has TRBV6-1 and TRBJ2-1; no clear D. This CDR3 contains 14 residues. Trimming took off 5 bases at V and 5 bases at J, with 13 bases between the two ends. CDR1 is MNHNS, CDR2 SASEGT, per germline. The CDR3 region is CASSSRGSDNEQFF. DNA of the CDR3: TGTGCCAGCAGTTCCCGAGGTAGTGACAATGAGCAGTTCTTC.

Here the CDR3 DNA reads TGTGCCAGCAGTTTATTAGCGGGAAAAGTGTACGAGCAGTACTTC. Its translation: CASSLLAGKVYEQYF. The chain couples TRBV27 to TRBJ2-7, with TRBD2 matching 8 bases. Germline V gene data show CDR1 as MNHEY and CDR2 as SMNVEV (reference sequence). The CDR3 spans 15 residues. V lost 1 base, J lost 4 bases, and 6 bases stayed unmatched.

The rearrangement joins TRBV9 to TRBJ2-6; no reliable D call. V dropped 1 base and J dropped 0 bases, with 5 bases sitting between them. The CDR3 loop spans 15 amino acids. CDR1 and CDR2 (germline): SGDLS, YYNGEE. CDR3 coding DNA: TGTGCCAGCAGCGTATCCCACTCTGGGGCCAACGTCCTGACTTTC. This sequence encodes CASSVSHSGANVLTF.

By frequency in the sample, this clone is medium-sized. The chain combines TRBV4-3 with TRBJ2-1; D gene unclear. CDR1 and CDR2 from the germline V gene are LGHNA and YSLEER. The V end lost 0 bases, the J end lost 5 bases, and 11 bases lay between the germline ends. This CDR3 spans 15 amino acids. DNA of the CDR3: TGCGCCAGCAGCCAAGAAGCACCCGCCAACAATGAGCAGTTCTTC. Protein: CASSQEAPANNEQFF.

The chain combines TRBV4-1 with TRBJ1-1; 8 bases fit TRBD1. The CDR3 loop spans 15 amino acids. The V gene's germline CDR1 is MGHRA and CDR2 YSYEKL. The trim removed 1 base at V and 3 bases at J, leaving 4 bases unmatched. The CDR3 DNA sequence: TGCGCCAGCAGCCAAGGGGGGACAGGATACACTGAAGCTTTCTTT. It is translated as CASSQGGTGYTEAFF.

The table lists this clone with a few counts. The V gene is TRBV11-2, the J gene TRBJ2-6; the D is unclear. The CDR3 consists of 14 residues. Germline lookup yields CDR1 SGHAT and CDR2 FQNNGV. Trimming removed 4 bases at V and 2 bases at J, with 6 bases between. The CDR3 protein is CASSSPPGANVLTF. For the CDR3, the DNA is TGTGCCAGCAGCTCTCCCCCTGGGGCCAACGTCCTGACTTTC.

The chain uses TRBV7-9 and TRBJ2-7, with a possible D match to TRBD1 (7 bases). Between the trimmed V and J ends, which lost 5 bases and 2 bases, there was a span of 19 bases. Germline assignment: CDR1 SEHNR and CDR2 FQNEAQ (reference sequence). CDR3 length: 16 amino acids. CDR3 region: CASSLGGPGTAYEQYF. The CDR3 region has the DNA TGTGCCAGCAGCCTCGGGGGCCCCGGGACAGCCTACGAGCAGTACTTC.

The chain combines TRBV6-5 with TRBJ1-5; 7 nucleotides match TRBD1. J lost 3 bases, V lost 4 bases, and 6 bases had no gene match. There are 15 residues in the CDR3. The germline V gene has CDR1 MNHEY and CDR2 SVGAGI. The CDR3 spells CASSSRDSLNQPQHF. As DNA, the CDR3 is TGTGCCAGCAGTTCCCGGGACAGTCTCAATCAGCCCCAGCATTTT.

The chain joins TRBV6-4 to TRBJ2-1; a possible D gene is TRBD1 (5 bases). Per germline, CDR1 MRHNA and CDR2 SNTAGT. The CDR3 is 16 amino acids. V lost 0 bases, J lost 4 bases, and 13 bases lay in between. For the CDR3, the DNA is TGTGCCAGCAGTGACTCGGTAGGGGCTGGATACAATGAGCAGTTCTTC. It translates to CASSDSVGAGYNEQFF.

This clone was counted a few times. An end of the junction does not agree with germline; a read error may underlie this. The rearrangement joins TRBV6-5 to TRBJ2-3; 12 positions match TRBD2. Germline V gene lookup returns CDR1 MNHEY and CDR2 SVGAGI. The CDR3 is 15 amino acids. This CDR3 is CASSDSSGGADTQYF. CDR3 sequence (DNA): TGTGCCAGCAGTGACTCTAGCGGGGGGGCAGATACGCAGTATTTT.

For the CDR3, the DNA is TGCAGCGTTGAAGATAGCGGGAAGAGCTACGAGCAGTACTTC. It translates to CSVEDSGKSYEQYF. The chain links TRBV29-1 to TRBJ2-7; 8 bases are a match to TRBD2. J gave up 3 bases and V 0 bases, and 4 bases lay outside the gene matches. Looked up from germline, CDR1 is SQVTM and CDR2 is ANQGSEA. The CDR3 totals 14 residues.

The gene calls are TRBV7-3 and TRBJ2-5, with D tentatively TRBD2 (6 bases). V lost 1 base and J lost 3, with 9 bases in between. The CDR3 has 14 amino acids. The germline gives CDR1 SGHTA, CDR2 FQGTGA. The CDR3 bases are TGTGCCAGCAGCTTAATCGGAGGGGAAGAGACCCAGTACTTC. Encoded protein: CASSLIGGEETQYF. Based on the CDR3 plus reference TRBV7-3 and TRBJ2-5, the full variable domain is GAGVSQTPSNKVTEKGKYVELRCDPISGHTALYWYRQSLGQGPEFLIYFQGTGAADDSGLPNDRFFAVRPEGSVSTLKIQRTERGDSAVYLCASSLIGGEETQYFGPGTRLLVL.

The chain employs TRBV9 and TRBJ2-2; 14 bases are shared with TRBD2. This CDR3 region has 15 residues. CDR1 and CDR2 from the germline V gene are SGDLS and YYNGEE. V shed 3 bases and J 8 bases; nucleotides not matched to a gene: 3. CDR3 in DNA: TGTGCCAGCAGCGCCCGGACTAGCGGGAGGGGGGAGCTGTTTTTT. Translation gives CASSARTSGRGELFF.

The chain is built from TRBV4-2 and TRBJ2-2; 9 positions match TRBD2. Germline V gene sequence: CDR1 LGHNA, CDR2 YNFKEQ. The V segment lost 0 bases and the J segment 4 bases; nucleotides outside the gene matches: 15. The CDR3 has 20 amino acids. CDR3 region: CASSQDSAFPRGGITGELFF. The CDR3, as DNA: TGTGCCAGCAGCCAAGATTCGGCATTTCCGCGGGGGGGCATCACCGGGGAGCTGTTTTTT.

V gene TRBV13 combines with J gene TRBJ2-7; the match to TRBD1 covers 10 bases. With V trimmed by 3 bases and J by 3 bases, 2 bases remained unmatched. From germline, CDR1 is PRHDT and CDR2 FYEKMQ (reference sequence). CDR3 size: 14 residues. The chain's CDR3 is CASSFGTGDYEQYF. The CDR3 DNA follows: TGTGCCAGCAGCTTCGGGACAGGGGACTACGAGCAGTACTTC.

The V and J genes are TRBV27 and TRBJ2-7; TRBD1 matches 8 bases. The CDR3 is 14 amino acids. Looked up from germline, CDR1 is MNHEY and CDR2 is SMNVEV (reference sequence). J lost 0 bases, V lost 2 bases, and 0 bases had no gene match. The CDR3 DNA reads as TGTGCCAGCAGTTTAGGGACAGGCTCCTACGAGCAGTACTTC. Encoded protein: CASSLGTGSYEQYF.

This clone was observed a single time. CDR3 coding DNA: TGTGCCAGCAACGCCGCGGTAGGGGCCAATGAGCAGTTCTTC. Its translation: CASNAAVGANEQFF. This chain joins TRBV9 and TRBJ2-1; TRBD1 might be the D (5 bases). The CDR3 has 14 residues. Germline CDR1 SGDLS, CDR2 YYNGEE. The ends were cut back, 6 bases at V and 6 bases at J, with 16 bases in the middle.

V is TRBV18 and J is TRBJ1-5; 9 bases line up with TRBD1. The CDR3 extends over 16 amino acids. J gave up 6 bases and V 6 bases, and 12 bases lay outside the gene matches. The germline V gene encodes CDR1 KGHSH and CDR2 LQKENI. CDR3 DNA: TGTGCCAGCTCCCACCAAAGGGACAGGGCTGGTCAGCCCCAGCATTTT. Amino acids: CASSHQRDRAGQPQHF.